This T cell receptor beta chain was sequenced in a study of cytomegalovirus exposure and HLA in healthy donors. V was clipped by 8 bases and J by 3 bases, with 10 bases between them. The CDR3 consists of 13 residues. Germline V gene sequence: CDR1 SNHLY, CDR2 FYNNEI. With respect to this clone: Its antigen is still unknown.

Measured with immunoSEQ multiplex PCR; TCRdb has only the in-frame clones, and not every one. The sample has 100,000 to 130,000 clones, around 85% seen once. General study results and limits: With high specificity and sensitivity, the classifier reportedly diagnosed cytomegalovirus status. Confirmation in vitro established that a few CMV-associated chains were specific for CMV antigens. A later analysis found first-cohort TCR clusters tended to co-occur in the 95 to 150 validation repertoires.

The V and J genes are TRBV2 and TRBJ1-4, with D hard to call. The sample consisted of PBMCs. This receptor was obtained from a woman aged 18-29 years in good health and CMV-seronegative. For the CDR3, the DNA is TGTGCCAGCCTCAGGTATCCTAATGAAAAACTGTTTTTT. Translation gives CASLRYPNEKLFF.